The 8 T cell receptor beta chains presented below share a single source sample, sequenced in a study of shared clonotypes between healthy human individuals (dated by TCRdb to about 2020). The library was prepared using the immunoSEQ multiplex PCR assay. Entries here come from immuneACCESS through TCRdb and include only in-frame sequences with V and J called. Some clones fail to appear in such tables; in the studies checked, an unresolved V gene covers under half of the shortfall, and the cause of the remainder is unknown. This sample lists roughly 510,000 clones; 75% to 80% were detected once. The ten largest clones capture approximately 12% of the sample. What was sequenced was PBMCs. These receptors originate from a woman between 40 and 50 years old in good health. Some clones in this sample may be carry-over from other donors' samples.

This chain connects TRBV9 to TRBJ2-7; D not resolved. This CDR3 region has 15 residues. Germline-derived CDR1 and CDR2 are SGDLS and YYNGEE. Trimming shortened V by 0 bases and J by 2 bases, and 12 bases separated the two germline ends. CDR3 in amino acids: CASSVGAALTYEQYF. In nucleotides, the CDR3 is TGTGCCAGCAGCGTAGGAGCAGCGTTGACCTACGAGCAGTACTTC.

This clone appeared a single time. The conserved phenylalanine or tryptophan is not found at the CDR3 terminus, so this likely reflects a read error. This chain uses TRBV5-6 with TRBJ2-7; TRBD1 or TRBD2 may be the D gene (7 bases each). The CDR3 has 14 residues. Trimming removed 4 bases from V and 4 bases from J, with 15 bases in between. Germline V gene data show CDR1 as SGHDT and CDR2 as YYEEEE. CDR3 bases: TGTGCCAGCAGCCTCCCCAGGGGGGGATACGAGCAGTACTCC. Amino acid sequence: CASSLPRGGYEQYS.

V and J are TRBV18 and TRBJ2-3; 7 bases map to TRBD1. Germline V lookup: CDR1 KGHSH, CDR2 LQKENI. CDR3 length equals 15 residues. V gave up 5 bases and J gave up 3 bases; unmatched junction bases: 8. In DNA form, the CDR3 reads TGTGCCAGCTCAGTCGCCGGGACAGCGACAGATACGCAGTATTTT. Protein sequence: CASSVAGTATDTQYF.

This clone has only one observation. The rearrangement links TRBV7-9 to TRBJ2-1, with a weak D call TRBD1 (6 bases). The ends were cut back, 5 bases at V and 6 bases at J, with 26 bases in the middle. From germline, CDR1 is SEHNR and CDR2 FQNEAQ (reference sequence). This CDR3 contains 18 residues. CDR3 in DNA: TGTGCCAGCAGCCCCGCAAGAAGCGGAACAGGGTTCGGCAATGAGCAGTTCTTC. Protein product: CASSPARSGTGFGNEQFF. Complete variable domain (other parts from reference TRBV7-9 and TRBJ2-1): DTGVSQNPRHKITKRGQNVTFRCDPISEHNRLYWYRQTLGQGPEFLTYFQNEAQLEKSRLLSDRFSAERPKGSFSTLEIQRTEQGDSAMYLCASSPARSGTGFGNEQFFGPGTRLTVL.

The chain carries TRBV2 and TRBJ2-5, with D possibly matching TRBD1 (5 bases). Germline V gives CDR1 SNHLY, CDR2 FYNNEI. This CDR3 spans 15 amino acids. V was cut by 3 bases and J by 5 bases, with 16 bases left in between. CDR3 protein: CASSDRGQAMETQYF. The CDR3 DNA is TGTGCCAGCAGTGATAGGGGTCAGGCCATGGAGACCCAGTACTTC.

The J gene is TRBJ2-1, the V gene TRBV5-8, with D possibly being TRBD1 or TRBD2 (5 bases each). Trimming shortened V by 0 bases and J by 0 bases, and 19 bases separated the two germline ends. Germline values: CDR1 SGHTS, CDR2 YDEGEE. The CDR3 has 19 residues. In nucleotides, the CDR3 is TGTGCCAGCAGCTTGGCCTCTTGGGGGAGCACAAGCTCCTACAATGAGCAGTTCTTC. This gives the protein CASSLASWGSTSSYNEQFF.

The rearrangement joins TRBV27 to TRBJ2-3; no reliable D call. Trimming stripped 0 bases from V and 0 bases from J, with 7 bases between. Germline CDR1 is MNHEY and CDR2 is SMNVEV (reference sequence). The CDR3 has 15 amino acids. CDR3 nucleotides: TGTGCCAGCAGTTTATCTGCGTCTAGCACAGATACGCAGTATTTT. Protein product: CASSLSASSTDTQYF.

The chain combines TRBV6-5 with TRBJ2-6, with D possibly matching TRBD2 (5 bases). CDR1 MNHEY and CDR2 SVGAGI come from the germline V gene. V gave up 6 bases and J gave up 0 bases, with 6 bases separating them. This CDR3 is 14 amino acids long. The CDR3 DNA is TGTGCCAGCAGACGGGGCTCTGGGGCCAACGTCCTGACTTTC. Its translation: CASRRGSGANVLTF.